This T cell receptor (beta chain) was found in a study of T-cell memory formation after mild COVID-19. About the study: Clusters of TCRs were largely donor specific. General study points: Pre-infection memory contained some responding clones, which suggested that cross-reactive memory had joined. Clonal second-wave expansions that peaked on day 37 had unconfirmed SARS-CoV-2 specificity.

Libraries for TCRalpha and TCRbeta carried sample barcodes and unique molecular identifiers via 5'RACE. From the 5' RACE reads, TCRdb called clonotypes with MiXCR, one entry per CDR3 protein. The data hold about 55,000 distinct CDR3 sequences, with over 7.5% observed a single time. Germline V gene data show CDR1 as SEHNR and CDR2 as FQNEAQ (reference sequence). The V gene end was trimmed by 3 bases and the J gene end by 7 bases; junction bases not matched to a gene: 4. The CDR3 covers 14 residues. This clonotype was seen a handful of times. Its antigen is currently unknown. This receptor was taken from a man younger than 35 who had mild COVID-19 (a few samples of this study predate the infection). Cell type and time point are not known. This chain uses TRBV7-9 with TRBJ1-5; 9 bases agree with TRBD1. The sequencing sample was made of PBMCs or a T cell subset sorted from them (not recorded which). CDR3 region: CASSLGQGTQPQHF. The CDR3, as DNA: TGTGCCAGCAGCTTGGGACAGGGCACGCAGCCCCAGCATTTT. The full variable domain, in which reference TRBV7-9 and TRBJ1-5 provide the parts outside the CDR3, is DTGVSQNPRHKITKRGQNVTFRCDPISEHNRLYWYRQTLGQGPEFLTYFQNEAQLEKSRLLSDRFSAERPKGSFSTLEIQRTEQGDSAMYLCASSLGQGTQPQHFGDGTRLSIL.